These T cell receptor beta chains were read from a single sample in a study of beta chain features in type 1 diabetes. Sequencing was performed with immunoSEQ multiplex PCR; in TCRdb, only in-frame clones are kept and a portion is missing. The sample carries over 65,000 clones, about 32% recorded once. The material sequenced was stem cell memory CD4+ T cells from blood. The receptors here all came from a woman aged 18-29 years in good health. Both conserved end residues are part of each CDR3. A D gene is named only where the DNA matches it firmly. Clone size is given for some rows only: seen once, a few or many times, or a class if the clone is expanded.

size,D,J,V,CDR3,DNA
few,.,TRBJ1-1,TRBV21-1,CASSKARDSMNTEAFF,TGTGCCAGCAGCAAAGCGAGGGATTCAATGAACACTGAAGCTTTCTTT
few,TRBD2,TRBJ2-3,TRBV7-2,CASSFERGLYTQYF,TGTGCCAGCAGCTTTGAGCGGGGTCTATATACGCAGTATTTT
.,.,TRBJ1-5,TRBV7-2,CASSLVNSYSNQPQHF,TGTGCCAGCAGCTTAGTCAACAGCTATAGCAATCAGCCCCAGCATTTT
.,.,TRBJ2-5,TRBV4-3,CASSQDSTGQETQYF,TGCGCCAGCAGCCAAGATTCCACGGGGCAAGAGACCCAGTACTTC
.,TRBD1,TRBJ1-5,TRBV6-5,CASRSRTGHQPQHF,TGTGCCAGCAGGAGTAGGACAGGACATCAGCCCCAGCATTTT
few,TRBD1,TRBJ2-7,TRBV5-5,CASSRQGETRYEQYF,TGTGCCAGCAGCAGACAGGGGGAGACCCGCTACGAGCAGTACTTC
.,TRBD1,TRBJ2-3,TRBV2,CASSRQGTDTQYF,TGTGCCAGCAGTCGACAGGGAACGGATACGCAGTATTTT
few,.,TRBJ1-2,TRBV4-3,CASSQPQVFGYTF,TGCGCCAGCAGCCAGCCCCAGGTTTTCGGCTACACCTTC
.,.,TRBJ1-2,TRBV7-3,CASSLQDGYTF,TGTGCCAGCAGCTTACAGGATGGCTACACCTTC
.,TRBD1,TRBJ1-1,TRBV29-1,CSVGTGANTEAFF,TGCAGCGTGGGGACAGGGGCAAACACTGAAGCTTTCTTT
.,.,TRBJ2-2,TRBV4-3,CASSRGGAGTGELFF,TGCGCCAGCAGCCGGGGGGGGGCGGGCACCGGGGAGCTGTTTTTT
.,.,TRBJ2-7,TRBV5-1,CASSSLGDTHYEQYF,TGCGCCAGCAGCTCCCTTGGGGACACTCACTACGAGCAGTACTTC
few,.,TRBJ2-3,TRBV11-2,CASSLWGPVKDTQYF,TGTGCCAGCAGCTTATGGGGGCCTGTCAAAGATACGCAGTATTTT
.,.,TRBJ1-6,TRBV5-1,CASSAGADNSPLHF,TGCGCCAGCAGCGCAGGGGCGGATAATTCACCCCTCCACTTT
.,.,TRBJ2-7,TRBV21-1,CASSKDESRRGWDCEQYF,TGTGCCAGCAGCAAAGATGAGTCCCGACGGGGTTGGGACTGCGAGCAGTACTTC
.,TRBD2,TRBJ2-2,TRBV5-1,CASRGGPSGIETGELFF,TGCGCCAGCAGGGGCGGGCCTAGCGGGATCGAGACCGGGGAGCTGTTTTTT
.,TRBD2,TRBJ2-3,TRBV4-2,CASSLVGLVNPDTQYF,TGTGCCAGCAGCCTCGTGGGACTAGTAAATCCAGATACGCAGTATTTT
.,TRBD1,TRBJ1-1,TRBV18,CASSITDRWAEAFF,TGTGCCAGCTCCATAACGGACAGGTGGGCTGAAGCTTTCTTT
.,TRBD1,TRBJ1-2,TRBV18,CASSKSTGRDTYGYTF,TGTGCCAGCTCAAAGTCGACAGGGCGGGATACCTATGGCTACACCTTC
few,TRBD2,TRBJ2-7,TRBV27,CASSRITSGNPYEQYF,TGTGCCAGCAGTCGGATTACTAGCGGAAACCCCTACGAGCAGTACTTC
.,.,TRBJ2-5,TRBV12-5,CASGLSGTQYF,TGTGCTAGTGGTTTATCAGGGACCCAGTACTTC
few,.,TRBJ1-2,TRBV28,CASSLFGGFSYGYTF,TGTGCCAGCAGTTTATTCGGGGGGTTCTCCTATGGCTACACCTTC
.,TRBD1,TRBJ2-6,TRBV29-1,CSITGTGYSGANVLTF,TGCAGCATTACCGGGACAGGATACTCTGGGGCCAACGTCCTGACTTTC
few,TRBD2,TRBJ2-5,TRBV2,CASSEEASGSAQYF,TGTGCCAGCAGTGAAGAGGCTAGCGGGAGCGCCCAGTACTTC
.,.,TRBJ2-2,TRBV7-3,CASSPGTSNTRTGELFF,TGTGCCAGCAGCCCCGGGACTTCCAATACCAGAACCGGGGAGCTGTTTTTT
.,TRBD1,TRBJ2-3,TRBV6-5,CASSIQGAADTQYF,TGTGCCAGCAGTATCCAGGGGGCAGCAGATACGCAGTATTTT
.,TRBD1,TRBJ2-4,TRBV5-1,CASSRDREGLKNIQYF,TGCGCCAGCAGCCGGGACAGGGAAGGTCTCAAAAACATTCAGTACTTC
.,TRBD1,TRBJ1-5,TRBV5-1,CASSPQGLGQPQHF,TGCGCCAGCAGCCCACAGGGGCTGGGTCAGCCCCAGCATTTT
.,TRBD1,TRBJ2-2,TRBV15,CATSRDRGVTGELFF,TGTGCCACCAGCAGGGACAGGGGGGTGACCGGGGAGCTGTTTTTT
.,.,TRBJ1-2,TRBV7-2,CASSSSGGAYGYTF,TGTGCCAGCAGTTCCTCCGGGGGAGCATATGGCTACACCTTC
.,TRBD1,TRBJ2-7,TRBV27,CASRSGQGYEQYF,TGTGCCAGCAGATCAGGACAGGGGTACGAGCAGTACTTC
.,TRBD1,TRBJ2-3,TRBV7-2,CASSRRQGNTDTQYF,TGTGCCAGCAGCCGGAGACAGGGTAACACAGATACGCAGTATTTT
.,TRBD2,TRBJ2-7,TRBV4-1,CASRPSGRGTSYEQYF,TGCGCCAGCAGGCCCTCGGGGCGGGGGACCTCCTACGAGCAGTACTTC
.,.,TRBJ1-6,TRBV7-6,CASSLGAFNNSPLHF,TGTGCCAGCAGCTTGGGGGCATTTAATAATTCACCCCTCCACTTT
.,TRBD2,TRBJ2-1,TRBV5-1,CASGDPGGNEQFF,TGCGCCAGCGGGGATCCGGGAGGCAATGAGCAGTTCTTC